The next 8 T cell receptor beta chains were all read from a single sample in a study of spatial heterogeneity in lung cancer. TCRdb re-derived calls from the 5' RACE reads in MiXCR, one entry per CDR3 protein. The data hold about 10,000 distinct CDR3 sequences, with about a fifth observed a single time. The time point denotes: blood at routine non-recurrence follow-up after resection. This specimen was PBMCs, taken at follow-up. Source of these receptors: a male donor with early-stage non-small cell lung cancer.

This clonotype was observed at least ten times. V is TRBV20-1 and J is TRBJ2-2; 7 positions agree with TRBD1. The CDR3 runs 13 residues. The trim removed 3 bases at V and 6 bases at J, leaving 4 bases unmatched. Germline loops: CDR1 DFQATT, CDR2 SNEGSKA (reference sequence). CDR3 sequence: CSARGTAAGELFF. CDR3 sequence (DNA): TGCAGTGCTAGGGGGACAGCTGCCGGGGAGCTGTTTTTT.

This clonotype was detected many times. This CDR3 reads CASSPPSTYNEQFF. CDR3 coding DNA: TGTGCCAGCAGCCCCCCCAGTACCTACAATGAGCAGTTCTTC. This rearrangement joins TRBV2 to TRBJ2-1; D uncertain. Germline assignment: CDR1 SNHLY and CDR2 FYNNEI. Between the trimmed V and J ends, which lost 6 bases and 2 bases, there was a span of 11 bases. The CDR3 consists of 14 residues.

This chain uses TRBV7-2 with TRBJ2-2; D possibly corresponds to TRBD1 (5 bases). This CDR3 comprises 16 residues. Deletions cut 0 bases from V and 1 base from J, with 9 bases between. CDR1 is SGHTA and CDR2 is FQGNSA in the germline V gene. CDR3 loop: CASSLAGQGNTGELFF. CDR3 DNA sequence: TGTGCCAGCAGCTTAGCGGGGCAGGGGAACACCGGGGAGCTGTTTTTT.

This clonotype was found a few times. The chain combines TRBV18 with TRBJ2-5; tentative D call: TRBD1 (5 bases). Trimming stripped 3 bases from V and 5 bases from J, with 16 bases between. Germline V gene sequence: CDR1 KGHSH, CDR2 LQKENI. The CDR3 loop spans 15 amino acids. The CDR3 here is CASSPGVSGLETQYF. The CDR3 DNA is TGTGCCAGCTCACCGGGCGTGTCAGGGTTGGAGACCCAGTACTTC.

This clonotype was seen many times. The chain has TRBV10-3 and TRBJ2-5; 8 nucleotides line up with TRBD1. The length of the CDR3 is 14 residues. Germline CDR1 and CDR2: ENHRY and SYGVKD. V was pared by 6 bases and J by 1 base, with 4 bases of the junction left unmatched. The CDR3 region has the DNA TGTGCCATCAGCCAGACAGGGGTCCAAGAGACCCAGTACTTC. It is translated as CAISQTGVQETQYF.

The rearrangement joins TRBV7-2 to TRBJ2-3; D remains ambiguous. Per the germline V gene, CDR1 is SGHTA and CDR2 is FQGNSA. This CDR3 has 13 residues. V lost 0 bases and J lost 4, with 5 bases in between. Here the CDR3 reads CASSLALPDTQYF. The CDR3 DNA reads as TGTGCCAGCAGCTTAGCGCTCCCAGATACGCAGTATTTT.

This chain joins TRBV3-1 and TRBJ1-6, with 9 bases fitting TRBD1. CDR3 length equals 14 residues. From germline, CDR1 is LGHDT and CDR2 YNNKEL (reference sequence). Trimming at V came to 4 bases and at J to 6 bases, leaving 1 base not matched to a gene. The chain's CDR3 is CASSLQGANSPLHF. The DNA for the CDR3 is TGTGCCAGCAGCCTACAGGGGGCTAATTCACCCCTCCACTTT.

This clonotype occurred once. The rearrangement links TRBV20-1 to TRBJ1-6; the D is unclear. This CDR3 is built from 11 residues. CDR1 is DFQATT and CDR2 is SNEGSKA in the germline V gene (reference sequence). The ends were cut back, 6 bases at V and 8 bases at J, with 8 bases in the middle. The CDR3 DNA is TGCAGTGCGACTCCTGATTCACCCCTCCACTTT. Amino acid sequence: CSATPDSPLHF.